These 29 T cell receptor beta chains were sequenced from one sample in a study of shared clonotypes between healthy human individuals. Libraries were prepared by immunoSEQ multiplex PCR; TCRdb keeps only in-frame clonotypes and omits some of them. The sample lists more than 1,200,000 clones, around 98.5% seen once, with about 0.35% in the top ten. Input material: naive CD4+ T cells sorted from blood. The subset here: CD45RA+ positively selected. These receptors originate from a man younger than 40 in good health.

V gene TRBV4-1 combines with J gene TRBJ2-1; D may correspond to TRBD1 or TRBD2 (5 bases each). This CDR3 is 15 amino acids long. V was clipped by 0 bases and J by 7 bases, with 13 bases between them. The V gene's germline CDR1 is MGHRA and CDR2 YSYEKL. The CDR3 loop is CASSQELGVANEQFF. For the CDR3, the DNA is TGCGCCAGCAGCCAAGAACTAGGGGTGGCAAATGAGCAGTTCTTC.

The chain combines TRBV30 with TRBJ2-1; D is unclear. Germline V gene lookup returns CDR1 GTSNPN and CDR2 SVGIG (reference sequence). The CDR3 covers 14 residues. Trimming cost V 2 bases and J 1 base, with 9 bases left between them. The CDR3 DNA sequence: TGTGCCTGGAGTCGTAGTACGTCCTACAATGAGCAGTTCTTC. It translates to CAWSRSTSYNEQFF.

This clone was seen only once. V and J are TRBV7-6 and TRBJ2-1, with TRBD2 matching over 16 bases. Germline CDR1 and CDR2: SGHVS and FNYEAQ. The CDR3 is made up of 19 amino acids. With V trimmed by 4 bases and J by 3 bases, 9 bases remained unmatched. The CDR3 nucleotides read TGTGCCAGCAGCTCGCCGGGACTAGCGGGAGGGAAACACTACAATGAGCAGTTCTTC. Encoded protein: CASSSPGLAGGKHYNEQFF. The full variable domain, in which reference TRBV7-6 and TRBJ2-1 provide the parts outside the CDR3, is GAGVSQSPRYKVTKRGQDVALRCDPISGHVSLYWYRQALGQGPEFLTYFNYEAQQDKSGLPNDRFSAERPEGSISTLTIQRTEQRDSAMYRCASSSPGLAGGKHYNEQFFGPGTRLTVL.

This sequence joins TRBV25-1 and TRBJ2-7; D tentatively reads TRBD1 or TRBD2 (5 bases each). The V gene's germline CDR1 is MGHDK and CDR2 SYGVNS. The CDR3 has 13 amino acids. Trimming pared 8 bases from V and 6 bases from J, leaving 17 bases between. In DNA, the CDR3 is TGTGCCAGCGGTAATCAAGGGGCGGGCGAGCAGTACTTC. Translating gives CASGNQGAGEQYF.

This sequence joins TRBV4-1 and TRBJ1-5; D uncertain. This CDR3 is 16 amino acids long. The V end lost 3 bases, the J end lost 5 bases, and 17 bases lay between the germline ends. Germline loops: CDR1 MGHRA, CDR2 YSYEKL. CDR3 protein: CASSQEPTSIHQPQHF. The CDR3 region has the DNA TGCGCCAGCAGCCAGGAACCCACAAGTATCCATCAGCCCCAGCATTTT.

The chain combines TRBV7-8 with TRBJ1-5, with TRBD1 as a possible D gene (6 bases). Germline V gives CDR1 SGHVS, CDR2 FQNEAQ. The CDR3 loop spans 13 amino acids. With 1 base removed from V and 7 bases from J, the gap between germline ends came to 8 bases. The CDR3, as DNA: TGTGCCAGCAGCTTAGACAGGGAGCAGCCCCAGCATTTT. Its translation is CASSLDREQPQHF.

The CDR3 DNA is TGCGCCAGCAGCTTAAGGGATGGCGCCTACGAGCAGTACTTC. It encodes CASSLRDGAYEQYF. The chain employs TRBV5-1 and TRBJ2-7; the D is unclear. V was cut by 2 bases and J by 2 bases, with 11 bases left in between. Germline loops: CDR1 SGHRS, CDR2 YFSETQ. The CDR3 length is 14 residues.

In the case of this clone: At the DNA level, this CDR3 is encoded by other sequences in the same sample as well. The chain combines TRBV5-6 with TRBJ2-3; 10 bases agree with TRBD2. From germline, CDR1 is SGHDT and CDR2 YYEEEE. The V and J ends lost 4 bases and 1 base, in that order; junction bases with no gene match: 3. CDR3 length: 15 amino acids. CDR3 in amino acids: CASSPGLAGTDTQYF. CDR3 bases: TGTGCCAGCAGCCCCGGACTAGCGGGCACAGATACGCAGTATTTT.

The chain employs TRBV29-1 and TRBJ2-1; D possibly corresponds to TRBD2 (6 bases). Germline V CDR1 and CDR2: SQVTM, ANQGSEA. V was cut by 6 bases and J by 4 bases, with 16 bases left in between. The CDR3 consists of 14 residues. The CDR3 region has the DNA TGCAGCGTCTCCGGGACTCGTGGGTACAATGAGCAGTTCTTC. It translates to CSVSGTRGYNEQFF.

The CDR3 reads CASSALDRGAEAFF. The CDR3 nucleotides read TGTGCCAGCAGCGCCCTGGACAGGGGCGCTGAAGCTTTCTTT. V gene TRBV9 combines with J gene TRBJ1-1, with 9 bases aligning to TRBD1. Germline CDR1 is SGDLS and CDR2 is YYNGEE. Germline trimming cut 3 bases from V and 6 bases from J; bases unmatched to any gene: 6. The CDR3 loop spans 14 amino acids.

V gene TRBV7-8 combines with J gene TRBJ2-1, with 9 bases fitting TRBD2. CDR1 SGHVS and CDR2 FQNEAQ come from the germline V gene. The CDR3 consists of 16 residues. V lost 1 base, J lost 8 bases, and 9 bases stayed unmatched. CDR3 nucleotides: TGTGCCAGCAGCTTAGTGTCGGCTAGCGGGGTGCATGAGCAGTTCTTC. This encodes CASSLVSASGVHEQFF.

This chain uses TRBV5-1 with TRBJ2-3, with D perhaps TRBD1 (8 bases). Germline V gene data show CDR1 as SGHRS and CDR2 as YFSETQ. The CDR3 loop spans 16 amino acids. V lost 4 bases and J 4 bases, leaving 19 bases between the germline ends. The CDR3 loop reads CASSIGQGGNPDTQYF. CDR3 DNA: TGCGCCAGCAGCATCGGACAGGGAGGGAACCCAGATACGCAGTATTTT.

This sequence joins TRBV29-1 and TRBJ2-5; D is possibly TRBD2 (6 bases). Trimming stripped 3 bases from V and 5 bases from J, with 13 bases between. CDR1 is SQVTM, CDR2 ANQGSEA, per germline. This CDR3 is built from 13 residues. The CDR3 protein is CSVDLPGVETQYF. In nucleotides, the CDR3 is TGCAGCGTTGATCTACCGGGAGTTGAGACCCAGTACTTC.

The rearrangement uses TRBV19 and TRBJ2-7, with D possibly matching TRBD1 (5 bases). CDR1 LNHDA and CDR2 SQIVND come from the germline V gene (reference sequence). The CDR3 spans 14 residues. V lost 5 bases to trimming and J lost 2 bases, with 13 bases between them. In nucleotides, the CDR3 is TGTGCCAGTAGTCTCCAGACAGATACCTACGAGCAGTACTTC. This encodes CASSLQTDTYEQYF.

This chain joins TRBV10-2 and TRBJ2-5, with TRBD2 identical over 8 bases. CDR1 is WSHSY and CDR2 is SAAADI in the germline V gene. The CDR3 is 15 amino acids. The V gene end was trimmed by 4 bases and the J gene end by 4 bases; junction bases not matched to a gene: 8. DNA of the CDR3: TGCGCCAGCAGTGGGAGACCGGGACTAGGAGAGACCCAGTACTTC. It yields the protein CASSGRPGLGETQYF.

Notes on this clone: The same CDR3 is also encoded by other DNA sequences in this sample. The V gene is TRBV27, the J gene TRBJ2-1; TRBD2 might be the D (6 bases). Trimming pared 6 bases from V and 4 bases from J, leaving 7 bases between. The CDR3 spans 12 residues. CDR1 and CDR2 (germline): MNHEY, SMNVEV (reference sequence). The CDR3 region has the DNA TGTGCCAGCAGCGGGAGTTACAATGAGCAGTTCTTC. This encodes CASSGSYNEQFF.

The CDR3, as DNA: TGTGCCAGCTCACCGGTGAGAACTAATGAAAAACTGTTTTTT. Encoded protein: CASSPVRTNEKLFF. The gene calls are TRBV18 and TRBJ1-4, with D unclear. Trimming removed 3 bases from V and 1 base from J, with 6 bases in between. The CDR3 contains 14 residues. Germline V CDR1 and CDR2: KGHSH, LQKENI.

The chain joins TRBV7-2 to TRBJ2-5; no clear D gene. CDR3 size: 17 residues. V was shortened by 1 base and J by 0 bases, with 15 bases between the two germline ends. The germline V gene has CDR1 SGHTA and CDR2 FQGNSA. The CDR3 reads CASSLVGSQRYQETQYF. DNA of the CDR3: TGTGCCAGCAGCTTAGTCGGCAGCCAGAGGTACCAAGAGACCCAGTACTTC.

This chain joins TRBV9 and TRBJ1-2; no definite D call. This CDR3 spans 14 amino acids. V lost 0 bases, J lost 4 bases, and 10 bases lay in between. CDR1 is SGDLS, CDR2 YYNGEE, per germline. The CDR3 sequence is CASSVGGDIYGYTF. CDR3 DNA sequence: TGTGCCAGCAGCGTAGGCGGAGACATCTATGGCTACACCTTC.

The rearrangement joins TRBV6-4 to TRBJ2-1; D perhaps matches TRBD1 (6 bases). V gave up 5 bases and J gave up 5 bases, with 10 bases separating them. CDR1 and CDR2 from the germline V gene are MRHNA and SNTAGT. CDR3 length: 13 residues. The CDR3 sequence is CASSRQVDNEQFF. DNA of the CDR3: TGTGCCAGCAGTAGACAGGTTGACAATGAGCAGTTCTTC.

This rearrangement joins TRBV11-1 to TRBJ2-1, with a weak D call TRBD2 (5 bases). V gave up 0 bases and J gave up 6 bases, with 9 bases separating them. The CDR3 sequence is 14 residues long. Germline assignment: CDR1 SGHAT and CDR2 FQDESV (reference sequence). The CDR3 here is CASSLAGVGNEQFF. Here the CDR3 DNA reads TGTGCCAGCAGCTTAGCGGGAGTCGGCAATGAGCAGTTCTTC.

The chain carries TRBV12-5 and TRBJ2-1; 10 positions match TRBD2. The CDR3 has 16 residues. V lost 5 bases, J lost 2 bases, and 6 bases stayed unmatched. Per the germline V gene, CDR1 is LGHNT and CDR2 is FRNRAP. CDR3 region: CASGAGLAYAYNEQFF. The DNA for the CDR3 is TGTGCTAGTGGTGCGGGACTAGCGTACGCCTACAATGAGCAGTTCTTC.

The chain recombines TRBV7-2 with TRBJ2-1; the D gene is possibly TRBD2 (6 bases). CDR3 length equals 12 residues. The V gene's germline CDR1 is SGHTA and CDR2 FQGNSA. V lost 5 bases and J lost 8, with 10 bases in between. The CDR3 DNA reads as TGTGCCAGCAGCCCTCGGAGGGATGAGCAGTTCTTC. It yields the protein CASSPRRDEQFF.

The chain carries TRBV2 and TRBJ2-1; 11 nucleotides agree with TRBD2. Germline lookup yields CDR1 SNHLY and CDR2 FYNNEI. The CDR3 is 15 residues long. V lost 3 bases to trimming and J lost 10 bases; unmatched junction nucleotides: 8. DNA for the CDR3: TGTGCCAGCAGTGATTGGCTAGCGGGAGGAGGCGAGCAGTTCTTC. Protein: CASSDWLAGGGEQFF.

The chain employs TRBV5-1 and TRBJ2-3, with D unclear. This CDR3 spans 14 amino acids. V gave up 4 bases and J gave up 2 bases, with 11 bases separating them. The germline gives CDR1 SGHRS, CDR2 YFSETQ. The CDR3 sequence: CASSGGGLTDTQYF. The CDR3 bases are TGCGCCAGCAGCGGTGGCGGCCTCACAGATACGCAGTATTTT.

The genes are TRBV6-1 and TRBJ2-7; D is unclear. This CDR3 is 14 amino acids long. Germline lookup yields CDR1 MNHNS and CDR2 SASEGT. V lost 5 bases and J 2 bases, leaving 13 bases between the germline ends. The CDR3: CASSLRTNAYEQYF. CDR3 bases: TGTGCCAGCAGTCTCAGGACCAATGCCTACGAGCAGTACTTC.

A single count supports this clone. V and J are TRBV5-1 and TRBJ2-5; D is undetermined. Germline CDR1 SGHRS, CDR2 YFSETQ. This CDR3 contains 15 residues. The V end was cut by 4 bases, the J end by 0 bases, with 13 bases between. The chain's CDR3 is CASSPVWADQETQYF. The CDR3 DNA is TGCGCCAGCAGCCCTGTGTGGGCGGACCAAGAGACCCAGTACTTC.

This CDR3 reads CASNAGAHTDTQYF. The CDR3 DNA sequence: TGCGCCAGCAATGCTGGAGCCCACACAGATACGCAGTATTTT. J is TRBJ2-3 and V is TRBV5-1; D uncertain. This CDR3 region has 14 residues. V dropped 6 bases and J dropped 2 bases, with 13 bases sitting between them. Germline V gives CDR1 SGHRS, CDR2 YFSETQ.

A word on this clone: Other DNA variants within this sample encode the same CDR3. The chain links TRBV28 to TRBJ2-3, with no clear D. The germline gives CDR1 MDHEN, CDR2 SYDVKM. The CDR3 loop spans 12 amino acids. V lost 3 bases and J 6 bases, leaving 7 bases between the germline ends. As DNA, the CDR3 is TGTGCCAGCAGTTTTTTAACCGATACGCAGTATTTT. Protein: CASSFLTDTQYF.